The T cell receptor (beta chain) under discussion was sequenced for a study of blood T cell repertoires in COVID-19. Whole-study context: Acute and convalescent COVID-19 specimens originated in the United States, Italy and Spain. T cells, B-cell-depleted T cells, or PBMCs supplied cDNA or gDNA.

Original data processing: By means of reference gene primer amplification, nucleated cell counts were estimated. Clones were sequenced by immunoSEQ multiplex PCR, and TCRdb holds only the in-frame ones, with some missing. V and J calls and clone size follow that table, whereas D and trimming were derived from the DNA. The sample consists of approximately 250,000 clones, less than 90% of them appearing once. V was trimmed by 5 bases and J by 0 bases, leaving 13 bases between them. This CDR3 comprises 15 residues. Germline lookup yields CDR1 MNHEY and CDR2 SVGAGI. This chain uses TRBV6-5 with TRBJ1-1; possibly TRBD1 for D (5 bases). The specimen was peripheral blood. The TCR sequence derives from a man aged 55-75 years with acute or convalescent COVID-19. CDR3 bases: TGTGCCAGCAGTCCCCAGGGACTAATGAACACTGAAGCTTTCTTT. Protein: CASSPQGLMNTEAFF.